The count of the clone carrying this T cell receptor beta chain is one. Its matching antigen is unknown. The data are from a study of cytomegalovirus exposure and HLA in healthy donors. The wider study: A data release that came early held approximately 85 million unique TCRs from HLA-typed donors. Of some 360 genotyped donors, 70% to 85% clustered with self-reported Caucasian donors.

As for the donors, each was a healthy bone marrow donor. V gave up 6 bases and J gave up 3 bases, with 5 bases separating them. The CDR3 has 11 residues. The germline gives CDR1 MDHEN, CDR2 SYDVKM. Regarding the study as a whole: Previously analyzed data showed that most TCR beta V segments were productive at a frequency of about 87% or about 30%.

13 Jbeta primers and 60 Vbeta primers were used for the PCR. Profiled with immunoSEQ multiplex PCR; TCRdb holds only in-frame clones, not every one. The repertoire holds 90,000 to 150,000 clones, with roughly 80% as singletons. Sequencing input: PBMCs. The chain couples TRBV28 to TRBJ2-5; D is possibly TRBD1 (5 bases). This clonotype was obtained from a woman in her thirties in good health and CMV-seropositive. The CDR3 is CASRTEETQYF. The DNA of the CDR3 is TGTGCCAGCAGGACAGAAGAGACCCAGTACTTC.